The rows below give T cell receptor beta chains drawn from one sample of a study of early T cells in non-severe SARS-CoV-2 infection. Via MiXCR, TCRdb re-called the 5' RACE reads, giving one row per CDR3 protein. This sample has roughly 43,000 distinct CDR3 sequences, with 20% to 25% found just once. Specimen: whole blood, collected at baseline. These receptors were obtained from an adult who was a healthcare worker with PCR-confirmed SARS-CoV-2 infection or an uninfected control (not recorded which). Each CDR3 is given with its conserved first and last residue. A D gene is named only where the DNA matches it firmly. Some rows mark clone size as missing; the rest say once, few, many or name a class of expanded clone.

v_gene	d_gene	len	j_gene	abundance	CDR3aa	CDR3nt
TRBV12-3/TRBV12-4	TRBD1	12	TRBJ2-3	few	CASSFETGTQYF	TGTGCCAGCAGTTTCGAGACAGGGACACAGTATTTT
TRBV18	NA	13	TRBJ1-1	few	CASLPGLNTEAFF	TGTGCCAGCTTACCAGGACTTAACACTGAAGCTTTCTTT
TRBV27	TRBD1	18	TRBJ2-1	few	CASRRTAAGTGLDNEQFF	TGTGCCAGCAGGAGAACCGCGGCGGGGACAGGGCTGGACAATGAGCAGTTCTTC
TRBV19	TRBD2	15	TRBJ2-5	medium-sized	CASSTRLAGLETQYF	TGTGCCAGTAGTACCAGACTAGCGGGGCTGGAGACCCAGTACTTC
TRBV20-1	NA	14	TRBJ1-3	NA	CSAREASAGNTIYF	TGCAGTGCTAGAGAGGCCTCTGCTGGAAACACCATATATTTT
TRBV10-1	TRBD1	14	TRBJ2-7	NA	CTLGGAGGVYEQYF	TGCACCCTCGGAGGGGCAGGGGGCGTCTACGAGCAGTACTTC
TRBV7-2	NA	13	TRBJ1-5	few	CASSPFGDQPQHF	TGTGCCAGCAGCCCATTTGGTGATCAGCCCCAGCATTTT
TRBV10-3	NA	13	TRBJ1-2	many	CAISVVKEYGYTF	TGTGCCATCAGTGTGGTGAAGGAATATGGCTACACCTTC
TRBV25-1	NA	13	TRBJ1-1	many	CASRAGGADEAFF	TGTGCCAGCAGGGCGGGGGGTGCGGATGAAGCTTTCTTT
TRBV6-5	NA	15	TRBJ2-2	NA	CASSPLWGAAGELFF	TGTGCCAGCAGCCCTCTTTGGGGGGCGGCCGGGGAGCTGTTTTTT
TRBV19	NA	16	TRBJ2-2	NA	CASSIPRGGGTGELFF	TGTGCCAGTAGTATACCCAGGGGAGGAGGAACCGGGGAGCTGTTTTTT
TRBV9	TRBD1	16	TRBJ2-5	few	CASSSGTGGRQETQYF	TGTGCCAGCAGCTCCGGGACAGGGGGCCGACAAGAGACCCAGTACTTC
TRBV3-1	NA	17	TRBJ1-4	NA	CASSQEGAGPTNEKLFF	TGTGCCAGCAGCCAAGAAGGGGCAGGGCCAACTAATGAAAAACTGTTTTTT
TRBV7-9	TRBD1	14	TRBJ2-3	NA	CASSPLGDRDTQYF	TGTGCCAGCAGCCCACTGGGGGACAGGGATACGCAGTATTTT
TRBV11-2	TRBD2	14	TRBJ2-3	NA	CASSPLAGGPTQYF	TGTGCCAGCAGCCCTCTAGCGGGGGGGCCTACGCAGTATTTT
TRBV12-3/TRBV12-4	NA	14	TRBJ1-6	NA	CASSPGMGGSPLHF	TGTGCCAGCAGTCCAGGGATGGGGGGTTCACCCCTCCACTTT
TRBV5-8	TRBD1	14	TRBJ1-2	few	CASSLDRGSGGYTF	TGTGCCAGCAGCTTGGACAGGGGCTCAGGAGGCTACACCTTC
TRBV5-1	NA	12	TRBJ2-7	many	CASSGVGYEQYF	TGCGCCAGCAGCGGCGTAGGCTACGAGCAGTACTTC
TRBV7-6	NA	14	TRBJ2-1	NA	CASSLKGGTNEQFF	TGTGCCAGCAGCTTAAAGGGGGGGACCAATGAGCAGTTCTTC
TRBV7-9	NA	15	TRBJ2-6	NA	CASRKTRSGANVLTF	TGTGCCAGCAGGAAAACTAGATCTGGGGCCAACGTCCTGACTTTC
TRBV6-2/TRBV6-3	TRBD1	15	TRBJ1-2	NA	CASRNTVAGGDGYTF	TGTGCCAGCAGGAACACGGTCGCAGGGGGAGATGGCTACACCTTC
TRBV7-9	NA	14	TRBJ1-1	NA	CASSLVLGEAEAFF	TGTGCCAGCAGCTTAGTGCTCGGGGAGGCTGAAGCTTTCTTT
TRBV12-5	NA	12	TRBJ2-7	few	CASGLLVYEQYF	TGTGCTAGTGGTTTGTTAGTCTACGAGCAGTACTTC
TRBV12-5	NA	13	TRBJ1-2	once	CASYGGIRYGYTF	TGTGCTAGCTATGGGGGAATCCGCTATGGCTACACCTTC
TRBV9	TRBD1	16	TRBJ2-7	NA	CASSPTTRTGVYEQYF	TGTGCCAGCAGCCCCACAACTAGGACAGGGGTATACGAGCAGTACTTC
TRBV6-2/TRBV6-3	TRBD2	17	TRBJ2-2	few	CASSYPSGGANTGELFF	TGTGCCAGCAGTTACCCCAGCGGGGGGGCGAACACCGGGGAGCTGTTTTTT
TRBV27	NA	14	TRBJ2-7	few	CASSSTGTEYEQYF	TGTGCCAGCAGTTCAACCGGGACGGAGTACGAGCAGTACTTC
TRBV20-1	NA	14	TRBJ1-1	NA	CSARMARRIAEAFF	TGCAGTGCTAGAATGGCCCGAAGGATCGCTGAAGCTTTCTTT
TRBV12-3/TRBV12-4	NA	16	TRBJ1-4	NA	CASSSLVWGLNEKLFF	TGTGCCAGCAGTTCCTTAGTTTGGGGCCTTAATGAAAAACTGTTTTTT
TRBV5-1	TRBD2	14	TRBJ2-3	NA	CASSWTSAPDTQYF	TGCGCCAGCAGCTGGACTAGCGCTCCAGATACGCAGTATTTT
TRBV19	NA	14	TRBJ1-6	once	CASNPGAYNSPLHF	TGTGCCAGTAATCCAGGGGCCTATAATTCACCCCTCCACTTT
TRBV7-8	NA	19	TRBJ2-5	many	CASSPPGIGVGADRETQYF	TGTGCCAGCAGCCCCCCCGGAATCGGGGTCGGGGCGGATAGGGAGACCCAGTACTTC
TRBV20-1	NA	15	TRBJ2-7	few	CSARDRAGPSYEQYF	TGCAGTGCTAGAGATCGGGCGGGGCCCTCCTACGAGCAGTACTTC
TRBV3-1	NA	14	TRBJ2-5	NA	CASSPSTSQETQYF	TGTGCCAGCAGCCCCTCGACTAGTCAAGAGACCCAGTACTTC
TRBV27	NA	13	TRBJ2-7	NA	CASSASITYEQYF	TGTGCCAGCAGTGCATCCATAACCTACGAGCAGTACTTC
TRBV20-1	TRBD2	14	TRBJ2-5	NA	CSAREASGGGAQYF	TGCAGTGCTAGAGAGGCTAGCGGGGGAGGTGCCCAGTACTTC
TRBV29-1	TRBD1	13	TRBJ2-5	NA	CSVDDDRGETQYF	TGCAGCGTTGACGATGACAGGGGAGAGACCCAGTACTTC
TRBV7-9	NA	14	TRBJ1-6	few	CASGPDRLYSPLHF	TGTGCCTCGGGGCCGGACAGACTTTATTCACCCCTCCACTTT
TRBV7-9	NA	15	TRBJ2-7	medium-sized	CASSQFSGSSYEQYF	TGTGCCAGCAGCCAATTTTCGGGGAGCTCCTACGAGCAGTACTTC
TRBV6-1	NA	16	TRBJ1-4	few	CASTLPDSLLNEKLFF	TGTGCCAGCACCCTACCCGACAGCCTACTAAATGAAAAACTGTTTTTT
TRBV25-1	TRBD2	13	TRBJ2-5	many	CASSGTSLETQYF	TGTGCCAGCAGTGGGACTAGCTTGGAGACCCAGTACTTC
TRBV6-6	TRBD2	17	TRBJ2-5	NA	CASRDGPSGGNQETQYF	TGTGCCAGCAGGGATGGACCTAGCGGGGGTAACCAAGAGACCCAGTACTTC
TRBV12-3/TRBV12-4	TRBD1	15	TRBJ1-1	few	CASSWNRGRNTEAFF	TGTGCCAGCAGTTGGAACAGGGGTCGGAACACTGAAGCTTTCTTT
TRBV27	TRBD1	14	TRBJ1-2	NA	CASSLSGQGYGYTF	TGTGCCAGCAGTTTATCGGGACAGGGATATGGCTACACCTTC
TRBV5-5	NA	15	TRBJ1-2	NA	CASSPMTVANYGYTF	TGTGCCAGCAGCCCAATGACAGTTGCTAACTATGGCTACACCTTC
TRBV25-1	TRBD1	16	TRBJ1-3	few	CASRGWTGRNRNTIYF	TGTGCCAGCAGGGGGTGGACAGGGCGAAACCGAAACACCATATATTTT
TRBV19	TRBD1	12	TRBJ1-1	few	CASSLQGAGAFF	TGTGCCAGTAGCCTTCAGGGGGCCGGAGCTTTCTTT
TRBV29-1	NA	12	TRBJ1-1	NA	CSVREGNTEAFF	TGCAGCGTTCGGGAAGGCAACACTGAAGCTTTCTTT
TRBV19	TRBD2	14	TRBJ2-1	NA	CASNPTSGVNEQFF	TGTGCCAGTAACCCGACTAGCGGGGTCAATGAGCAGTTCTTC
TRBV27	TRBD1	14	TRBJ2-7	NA	CASSLVTGGYEQYF	TGTGCCAGCAGTTTAGTGACAGGGGGGTACGAGCAGTACTTC
TRBV7-8	NA	13	TRBJ1-1	few	CASSLAGTTEAFF	TGTGCCAGCAGCTTAGCAGGGACCACTGAAGCTTTCTTT
TRBV11-2	NA	15	TRBJ2-5	NA	CASSLANPGVETQYF	TGTGCCAGCAGCTTAGCGAATCCAGGGGTCGAGACCCAGTACTTC
TRBV11-2	NA	11	TRBJ2-7	NA	CASNFGYEQYF	TGTGCCAGCAATTTCGGGTACGAGCAGTACTTC
TRBV27	NA	13	TRBJ1-1	NA	CASSQGEWTEAFF	TGTGCCAGCAGTCAAGGGGAGTGGACTGAAGCTTTCTTT
TRBV7-9	NA	14	TRBJ1-2	NA	CASTPSGNLYGYTF	TGTGCCAGCACCCCATCGGGCAATCTCTATGGCTACACCTTC